The sequence of this T cell receptor beta chain was determined in a study of shared clonotypes between healthy human individuals. Study-wide points: Collection of samples was limited to blood; tissue repertoires likely differ.

Donors were healthy HIV-negative adults without recently reported acute infections or vaccinations. In this sample, this clone turned up many times. The antigen is unknown. CDR1 SGHAT and CDR2 FQNNGV come from the germline V gene. V dropped 5 bases and J dropped 5 bases, with 10 bases sitting between them. The CDR3 sequence is 13 residues long. Some clones are missing from TCRdb's copy, which holds only in-frame ones; the method was immunoSEQ multiplex PCR. Here the sample spans under 150,000 clones, around two thirds being singletons. The rearrangement joins TRBV11-2 to TRBJ2-1; no definite D call. Input material: memory CD8+ T cells sorted from blood. Subset denoted: CD45RO+ cells pooled with CCR7-negative TemRA cells. The source is a woman aged 25 to 39 in good health. Here the CDR3 DNA reads TGTGCCAGCAGCGCCGACTCGAACAATGAGCAGTTCTTC. Translated, it gives CASSADSNNEQFF.